This T cell receptor (beta chain) was documented in a study of T cell responses to AZD1222 COVID-19 vaccine (dated by TCRdb to about 2021). General notes on the study: AZD1222 recipients whose second dose came at about 4 weeks and those whose second dose came at about 12 weeks were combined into one group, since spike-specific TCR depth and breadth did not differ between the two schedules. A total of 233 trial participants underwent TCR sequencing, of whom approximately 200 had received two doses of AZD1222 and 26 had received two doses of the MenACWY control vaccine. Trial participants were enrolled into age subgroups of 18-55, 56-69 and 70-plus years, which contained roughly 140, 27 and 60 TCR-sequenced participants, respectively. What the study reported, not specific to this receptor: In the small 56-69-year group, the increase in depth fell short of significance, most likely because of low power. Spike-specific TCR breadth and depth rose significantly after two AZD1222 doses compared with day 0 and with MenACWY recipients. Reportedly, close to half of the unique spike-specific TCRs recognized epitopes lying outside the regions that are mutated in the B.1.351 and B.1.1.7 variants. No day 14 peak-response samples were available, so repertoires were characterized only after the peak T cell response. The whole spike protein was spanned by vaccine-associated CD4 TCRs, and dominant responses were seen in regions 160-218 and 743-854. Conclusions about previously exposed vaccinees were limited because only 6 or 7 AZD1222 recipients were SARS-CoV-2 seropositive at baseline. Participants were mostly white British and included more females than males, and it was suggested by the authors that clonal diversity may have been underestimated.

The CDR3 regions of human TCRbeta chains were analyzed by immunosequencing. In the authors' own workflow: TCRs in the repertoires were matched against a reference library of SARS-CoV-2-specific TCRs that had been generated with the MIRA antigen-specificity platform. Breadth was defined as the fraction of unique TCRs that were SARS-CoV-2-associated, and depth was defined as the fraction of total T cells that were SARS-CoV-2-associated. Using the MIRA data, each spike-specific TCR was assigned both to the spike region to which the TCR was reactive and to a CD4 or CD8 class. Log10-transformed breadth and depth values were compared by one-way ANOVA with Sidak's multiple comparisons tests. TCRdb mirrors the immuneACCESS table, restricted to in-frame sequences. Some clones are absent from its copies; in checked studies, under half trace to an unresolved V gene, and the reason for the others is unknown. V, J and clone size are those of that table, while D and trimming were read from the DNA. The sample table holds more than 95,000 clones, of which around nine tenths were seen once. About 27% of the sample is taken by the ten largest.

A note on this clone: No cognate antigen has been identified for it. Base-call qualities are not available, and no considerably larger clone is one nucleotide away.

The CDR3, from cysteine to phenylalanine, totals 12 residues. The kept DNA is CDR3 alone, 36 bases in frame from the first base. Sequences GTSNPN (CDR1) and SVGIG (CDR2) are obtained from the germline V gene (reference sequence). V loses 6 bases of germline sequence and J loses 5 bases, and the interval between the two ends is 13 bases. In the paper's terms, the time point label means: baseline before first vaccination. Vaccinee samples were obtained from the UK trials COV001 and COV002, which included a single-blind randomized controlled phase 2/3 trial of AZD1222 (ChAdOx1 nCoV-19) in healthy adults. For TCRbeta chain sequencing, PBMC samples were collected from trial participants at day 0 and at day 28 after the second dose.

This clonotype originated in an adult in good health. The receptor chain draws on TRBV30 and TRBJ2-5; TRBD1 is perhaps the D gene, given 6 matching bases. Sequences were derived from peripheral blood, sampled on day 0 of AZD1222 vaccination. CDR3 sequence: CACNRAKETQYF. The bases are TGTGCCTGTAACAGGGCGAAGGAGACCCAGTACTTC. The full variable domain, with segments outside the CDR3 supplied by the reference TRBV30 and TRBJ2-5 proteins, appears as SQTIHQWPATLVQPVGSPLSLECTVEGTSNPNLYWYRQAAGRGLQLLFYSVGIGQISSEVPQNLSASRPQDRQFILSSKKLLLSDSGFYLCACNRAKETQYFGPGTRLLVL.